These 32 T cell receptor beta chains were sequenced from one sample in a study of response to subunit inactivated influenza vaccine. TCRdb re-called the RT-PCR reads through MiXCR, storing one row per CDR3 protein. The sample has roughly 570,000 distinct CDR3 sequences, about an eighth seen once; the top ten hold approximately 14%. The sequences come from PBMCs from blood, collected 45 days after vaccination. The receptors here all came from a man in his forties or fifties who received an inactivated influenza vaccine.

The chain couples TRBV10-3 to TRBJ2-3; 8 positions match TRBD1. This CDR3 comprises 14 residues. CDR1 and CDR2 (germline): ENHRY, SYGVKD. V gave up 9 bases and J gave up 3 bases; unmatched junction bases: 8. The CDR3 loop reads CAICGGQVTDTQYF. The CDR3 DNA follows: TGTGCCATTTGTGGGGGACAGGTTACAGATACGCAGTATTTT.

The rearrangement links TRBV10-3 to TRBJ2-3; TRBD2 aligns across 9 bases. The CDR3 covers 17 residues. The V gene's germline CDR1 is ENHRY and CDR2 SYGVKD. The ends lost 7 bases at V and 0 bases at J; junction bases unmatched: 11. This CDR3 is CAITVSGRQSSTDTQYF. CDR3 DNA sequence: TGTGCCATCACCGTTAGCGGGAGACAATCTAGCACAGATACGCAGTATTTT.

The sample holds many counts of this clonotype. V gene TRBV29-1 combines with J gene TRBJ2-3, with no clear D. V lost 4 bases, J lost 3 bases, and 2 bases lay in between. Per the germline V gene, CDR1 is SQVTM and CDR2 is ANQGSEA. The CDR3 is made up of 10 amino acids. CDR3 DNA sequence: TGCAGCGTTGCGACAGATACGCAGTATTTT. Translated: CSVATDTQYF.

This clonotype was observed a handful of times. The V gene is TRBV7-8, the J gene TRBJ2-5, with D possibly TRBD2 on 7 matching bases. The V gene lost 3 bases and the J gene lost 1 base, with 9 bases spanning the gap. Germline lookup yields CDR1 SGHVS and CDR2 FQNEAQ. The CDR3 loop spans 14 amino acids. This chain's CDR3 is CASSFGGRQETQYF. The DNA of the CDR3 is TGTGCCAGCAGCTTCGGGGGGCGCCAAGAGACCCAGTACTTC.

Only a few counts were recorded for this clonotype. This sequence joins TRBV14 and TRBJ1-1; the D is unclear. Germline loops: CDR1 SGHDN, CDR2 FVKESK. The CDR3 sequence is 13 residues long. The germline V and J ends were trimmed by 0 bases and 7 bases, with 9 bases remaining between them. CDR3 DNA: TGTGCCAGCAGCCAAGATCGCCTTTTTGAAGCTTTCTTT. Residues: CASSQDRLFEAFF.

This clonotype was found a few times. The chain recombines TRBV5-6 with TRBJ2-1, with D perhaps TRBD2 (5 bases). Germline V CDR1 and CDR2: SGHDT, YYEEEE. V was trimmed by 3 bases and J by 1 base, leaving 8 bases between them. This CDR3 is built from 14 residues. The CDR3 is CASSWGVSYNEQFF. CDR3 DNA: TGTGCCAGCAGCTGGGGAGTTTCCTACAATGAGCAGTTCTTC.

This clonotype was observed a few times. This chain links TRBV7-2 with TRBJ1-5; D is unresolved. CDR1 is SGHTA, CDR2 FQGNSA, per germline. Trimming shortened V by 1 base and J by 3 bases, and 4 bases separated the two germline ends. The CDR3 spans 13 residues. CDR3 nucleotides: TGTGCCAGCAGCTTAGACAACAATCAGCCCCAGCATTTT. Its protein product is CASSLDNNQPQHF.

The chain carries TRBV7-6 and TRBJ2-5; D may be TRBD1 or TRBD2 (5 bases each). Between the trimmed V and J ends, which lost 1 base and 5 bases, there was a span of 14 bases. The CDR3 totals 15 residues. From germline, CDR1 is SGHVS and CDR2 FNYEAQ. The CDR3: CASSLGGTMGETQYF. The CDR3 bases are TGTGCCAGCAGCTTAGGTGGGACCATGGGGGAGACCCAGTACTTC.

This clonotype was detected ten times or more. The chain combines TRBV4-3 with TRBJ2-2; 9 bases are a match to TRBD1. Germline trimming cut 7 bases from V and 7 bases from J; bases unmatched to any gene: 4. CDR1 and CDR2 from the germline V gene are LGHNA and YSLEER. The length of the CDR3 is 13 residues. CDR3 sequence reads: CASTPGQGGELFF. CDR3 in DNA: TGCGCCAGCACCCCGGGACAGGGCGGGGAGCTGTTTTTT.

The chain has TRBV24-1 and TRBJ2-4; TRBD1 matches at 7 bases. The germline CDR1 and CDR2 sequences are KGHDR and SFDVKD. This CDR3 spans 16 amino acids. Unmatched junction bases numbered 8, after V lost 2 bases and J lost 5 bases. CDR3 residues: CATSDSAQGIENIQYF. The CDR3 DNA is TGTGCCACCAGTGATTCGGCACAGGGGATCGAAAACATTCAGTACTTC.

Turning to this clonotype: A much larger clone lies one base from this, so it may be a read error. The chain links TRBV29-1 to TRBJ1-4; the D gene is possibly TRBD1 (6 bases). This CDR3 contains 12 residues. The germline V gene encodes CDR1 SQVTM and CDR2 ANQGSEA. CDR3: CGVWDTYEKLFF. The CDR3 DNA sequence: TGCGGCGTTTGGGACACTTATGAAAAACTGTTTTTT. Based on the CDR3 plus reference TRBV29-1 and TRBJ1-4, the full variable domain is SAVISQKPSRDICQRGTSLTIQCQVDSQVTMMFWYRQQPGQSLTLIATANQGSEATYESGFVIDKFPISRPNLTFSTLTVSNMSPEDSSIYLCGVWDTYEKLFFGSGTQLSVL.

This clonotype was counted between two and nine times. The chain employs TRBV7-9 and TRBJ2-1; a weak D match, TRBD2 (7 bases). Trimming stripped 5 bases from V and 8 bases from J, with 16 bases between. Germline V gene sequence: CDR1 SEHNR, CDR2 FQNEAQ (reference sequence). The CDR3 is 14 amino acids. The CDR3 nucleotides are TGTGCCAGCAGCCGGGGGCGGGAGTCCCATGAGCAGTTCTTC. Its translation is CASSRGRESHEQFF.

This clonotype has only a few counts. The V gene is TRBV11-2, the J gene TRBJ2-3, with TRBD2 matching 10 bases. The V gene's germline CDR1 is SGHAT and CDR2 FQNNGV. This CDR3 spans 15 amino acids. The V gene end was trimmed by 3 bases and the J gene end by 6 bases; junction bases not matched to a gene: 6. This chain's CDR3 is CASSFTSGIGDTQYF. DNA for the CDR3: TGTGCCAGCAGCTTCACTAGCGGGATCGGGGATACGCAGTATTTT.

This clonotype has at least ten counts. The rearrangement links TRBV20-1 to TRBJ2-7; TRBD1 might be the D (5 bases). The V end lost 0 bases, the J end lost 3 bases, and 18 bases lay between the germline ends. This CDR3 has 16 residues. Germline V gene sequence: CDR1 DFQATT, CDR2 SNEGSKA (reference sequence). The CDR3 here is CSARDTRDWYLYEQYF. The CDR3 coding sequence is TGCAGTGCTAGAGATACCAGGGATTGGTATCTCTACGAGCAGTACTTC.

By proportion, this clonotype is medium-sized. The rearrangement links TRBV27 to TRBJ2-3; 8 bases fit TRBD1. Germline loops: CDR1 MNHEY, CDR2 SMNVEV (reference sequence). The CDR3 contains 15 residues. Unmatched junction bases numbered 4, after V lost 3 bases and J lost 2 bases. This CDR3 reads CASSLQGAFTDTQYF. The CDR3 DNA reads TGTGCCAGCAGTTTGCAGGGGGCCTTCACAGATACGCAGTATTTT.

The V and J genes are TRBV7-2 and TRBJ2-3; TRBD2 aligns across 10 bases. Germline loops: CDR1 SGHTA, CDR2 FQGNSA. Unmatched junction bases numbered 9, after V lost 5 bases and J lost 7 bases. This CDR3 contains 15 residues. The CDR3 DNA sequence: TGTGCCAGCAGCGTAACCGGGACTAGCGTTTATACGCAGTATTTT. Translation: CASSVTGTSVYTQYF.

This chain connects TRBV11-1 to TRBJ2-2; D uncertain. The germline V gene encodes CDR1 SGHAT and CDR2 FQDESV (reference sequence). Trimming removed 0 bases from V and 0 bases from J, with 14 bases in between. The CDR3 runs 18 residues. DNA of the CDR3: TGTGCCAGCAGCTTAGCTATATGGGCAGGTTCGAACACCGGGGAGCTGTTTTTT. Translation: CASSLAIWAGSNTGELFF.

In its sample, this clonotype was seen a few times. This chain joins TRBV20-1 and TRBJ2-7; D remains ambiguous. This CDR3 comprises 13 residues. V was pared by 1 base and J by 6 bases, with 13 bases between. Germline CDR1 and CDR2: DFQATT and SNEGSKA (reference sequence). CDR3 DNA: TGCAGTGCTAGAGGCGACCGAAACCGCGAGCAGTACTTC. Translating it yields CSARGDRNREQYF.

This clonotype was seen more than once but under ten times. Mismatch with germline at one junction end may stem from a read error. This chain links TRBV7-7 with TRBJ2-1; D remains unclear. The CDR3 sequence is 13 residues long. CDR1 is SSHAT, CDR2 FNYEAQ, per germline (reference sequence). Here the CDR3 reads CASSSALDNEQFF. In DNA, the CDR3 is TGTGCTAGCAGTTCCGCCCTCGACAATGAGCAGTTCTTC. Complete variable domain (other parts from reference TRBV7-7 and TRBJ2-1): GAGVSQSPRYKVTKRGQDVTLRCDPISSHATLYWYQQALGQGPEFLTYFNYEAQPDKSGLPSDRFSAERPEGSISTLTIQRTEQRDSAMYRCASSSALDNEQFFGPGTRLTVL.

This clonotype has a handful of counts. This chain's CDR3 is CASSFGTSGWNEQFF. Written as DNA, the CDR3 is TGTGCCAGCAGCTTCGGGACTAGCGGGTGGAATGAGCAGTTCTTC. This sequence joins TRBV13 and TRBJ2-1; the match to TRBD2 covers 12 bases. This CDR3 has 15 residues. Trimming cost V 3 bases and J 7 bases; bases outside gene matches: 4. Germline assignment: CDR1 PRHDT and CDR2 FYEKMQ (reference sequence).

There are a few counts of this clonotype. V is TRBV12-3 or TRBV12-4 and J is TRBJ1-1; D is undetermined. The CDR3 is 16 residues long. Deletions cut 2 bases from V and 2 bases from J, with 15 bases between. This CDR3 is CASSLLGRRRNTEAFF. In DNA, the CDR3 is TGTGCCAGCAGTTTACTAGGGCGACGGAGAAACACTGAAGCTTTCTTT.

V usage is TRBV28 and J usage is TRBJ2-6, with a tentative D call TRBD2 (6 bases). Germline assignment: CDR1 MDHEN and CDR2 SYDVKM. The CDR3 spans 14 residues. V was cut by 7 bases and J by 4 bases, with 11 bases left in between. The CDR3 spells CASKSGHGANVLTF. The CDR3 DNA reads as TGTGCCAGCAAAAGCGGGCACGGGGCCAACGTCCTGACTTTC.

This clonotype was observed at least ten times. This rearrangement joins TRBV29-1 to TRBJ2-2; 8 bases agree with TRBD1. Per the germline V gene, CDR1 is SQVTM and CDR2 is ANQGSEA. Losses at the gene ends were 2 bases for V and 1 base for J; bases not matched to a gene: 6. The CDR3 loop spans 16 amino acids. The CDR3 region is CSVEKRGTGNTGELFF. CDR3 sequence (DNA): TGCAGCGTTGAAAAAAGAGGGACAGGGAACACCGGGGAGCTGTTTTTT.

Only a few counts were recorded for this clonotype. The V gene is TRBV20-1, the J gene TRBJ2-7, with 10 bases aligning to TRBD2. Per germline, CDR1 DFQATT and CDR2 SNEGSKA (reference sequence). The CDR3 is 15 residues long. After removal of 3 bases from V and 2 bases from J, the junction contained 7 bases not matched to a gene. CDR3 sequence reads: CSASRTSGSTYEQYF. In DNA form, the CDR3 reads TGCAGTGCTAGTCGGACTAGCGGTTCCACCTACGAGCAGTACTTC.

This chain uses TRBV6-2 or TRBV6-3 with TRBJ1-3; possibly TRBD1 for D (5 bases). Deletions cut 8 bases from V and 0 bases from J, with 11 bases between. This CDR3 region has 14 residues. In germline, CDR1 is MNHEY, CDR2 SVGEGT. The chain's CDR3 is CASRTGGSGNTIYF. The CDR3 DNA sequence: TGTGCCAGCCGTACAGGAGGCTCTGGAAACACCATATATTTT.

This rearrangement joins TRBV4-1 to TRBJ2-4; D could derive from TRBD1 or TRBD2 (5 bases each). The V and J ends lost 8 bases and 0 bases respectively, with 17 bases between them. Germline lookup yields CDR1 MGHRA and CDR2 YSYEKL. The CDR3 sequence is 16 residues long. This CDR3 reads CASRPIGTLAKNIQYF. In nucleotides, the CDR3 is TGCGCCAGCCGTCCCATCGGGACCCTAGCCAAAAACATTCAGTACTTC.

This clonotype was found many times. This chain joins TRBV12-3 or TRBV12-4 and TRBJ2-1, with D possibly being TRBD1 or TRBD2 (6 bases each). This CDR3 has 16 residues. Deletions cut 8 bases from V and 0 bases from J, with 17 bases between. As DNA, the CDR3 is TGTGCCAGCGAAGACAGGCGGGGAGGCTCCTACAATGAGCAGTTCTTC. Its protein product is CASEDRRGGSYNEQFF.

This clonotype was picked up a small number of times. The V call is TRBV5-1, the J call TRBJ2-7, with D uncertain. The CDR3 is made up of 14 amino acids. Germline lookup yields CDR1 SGHRS and CDR2 YFSETQ. Trimming pared 0 bases from V and 5 bases from J, leaving 12 bases between. CDR3 sequence reads: CASSLGDVRDEQYF. Here the CDR3 DNA reads TGCGCCAGCAGCTTGGGCGACGTTCGGGACGAGCAGTACTTC.

This clonotype showed up just a few times. V usage is TRBV29-1 and J usage is TRBJ1-2; TRBD1 aligns across 11 bases. V lost 4 bases and J lost 6; bases outside the gene matches: 7. This CDR3 contains 14 residues. Germline V CDR1 and CDR2: SQVTM, ANQGSEA. CDR3 amino acids: CSVGKGQGAHGYTF. CDR3 nucleotides: TGCAGCGTTGGCAAAGGACAGGGGGCGCATGGCTACACCTTC.

This clonotype was recorded a few times. In DNA, the CDR3 is TGTGCCAGCAGTGAATTTATAACAGGCACAGATACGCAGTATTTT. This codes for CASSEFITGTDTQYF. The chain is built from TRBV25-1 and TRBJ2-3; D not certain. Trimming removed 1 base from V and 1 base from J, with 9 bases in between. Germline CDR1 and CDR2: MGHDK and SYGVNS. The CDR3 runs to 15 residues. Variable domain in full (rest from reference TRBV25-1 and TRBJ2-3): EADIYQTPRYLVIGTGKKITLECSQTMGHDKMYWYQQDPGMELHLIHYSYGVNSTEKGDLSSESTVSRIRTEHFPLTLESARPSHTSQYLCASSEFITGTDTQYFGPGTRLTVL.

This clonotype was detected only a few times. The CDR3 region is CASSELIVLDTQYF. In DNA form, the CDR3 reads TGTGCCAGCAGTGAGCTGATAGTCCTAGATACGCAGTATTTT. V gene TRBV2 combines with J gene TRBJ2-3; D call uncertain. Trimming left V 3 bases short and J 5 bases short, with 12 bases between. The CDR3 runs to 14 residues. From germline, CDR1 is SNHLY and CDR2 FYNNEI.

This clonotype came up a few times. The chain has TRBV29-1 and TRBJ2-1, with 11 bases that match TRBD2. The ends lost 8 bases at V and 6 bases at J; junction bases unmatched: 9. Looked up from germline, CDR1 is SQVTM and CDR2 is ANQGSEA. The CDR3 sequence is 14 residues long. CDR3 loop: CSLHSGGAVNEQFF. The CDR3 bases are TGCAGCCTCCATAGCGGGGGGGCCGTCAATGAGCAGTTCTTC.